These T cell receptor beta chains were read from a single sample in a study of T cell responses to AZD1222 COVID-19 vaccine. This table comes from immunoSEQ multiplex PCR, and its TCRdb copy is limited to in-frame clones, with some not included. This sample has about 83,000 clones, with roughly 90% found just once. The sequencing used peripheral blood, collected on day 0 of MenACWY control vaccination. The source of these receptors is an adult in good health. Each CDR3 is given with its conserved first and last residue. A D gene is named only where the DNA matches it firmly. The size entry is marked missing in some rows and otherwise reads once, few, many or a size class.

d_call	v_call	clone_size	j_call	cdr3_length	cdr3_aa	cdr3_nt
.	TRBV7-9	.	TRBJ1-4	14	CASSQGGSGEKLFF	TGTGCCAGCAGCCAAGGTGGATCGGGGGAAAAACTGTTTTTT
TRBD1	TRBV24-1	.	TRBJ1-4	15	CATSEPGQGGEKLFF	TGTGCCACCAGTGAACCGGGACAGGGTGGAGAAAAACTGTTTTTT
TRBD2	TRBV4-1	once	TRBJ2-3	16	CASSQVLAGALDTQYF	TGCGCCAGCAGCCAAGTTCTAGCGGGAGCGCTAGATACGCAGTATTTT
TRBD1	TRBV27	.	TRBJ2-7	14	CASSQRGQLYEQYF	TGTGCCAGCAGTCAACGGGGACAGCTATACGAGCAGTACTTC
.	TRBV19	.	TRBJ2-1	14	CASGPFLSWNEQFF	TGTGCCAGTGGACCTTTTTTGAGTTGGAATGAGCAGTTCTTC
.	TRBV15	.	TRBJ1-5	14	CATSSGYSNQPQHF	TGTGCCACCAGCAGCGGCTATAGCAATCAGCCCCAGCATTTT
.	TRBV28	.	TRBJ2-3	15	CASSFGISSTDTQYF	TGTGCCAGCAGTTTCGGGATCTCTAGCACAGATACGCAGTATTTT
TRBD2	TRBV29-1	.	TRBJ2-3	13	CSVGAGSTDTQYF	TGCAGCGTTGGAGCGGGGTCCACAGATACGCAGTATTTT
TRBD2	TRBV6-4	.	TRBJ2-2	18	CASIAGGLAGGGTGELFF	TGTGCCAGCATTGCTGGGGGACTAGCGGGAGGTGGGACCGGGGAGCTGTTTTTT
.	TRBV30	.	TRBJ2-7	14	CAWSGMGESYEQYF	TGTGCCTGGAGTGGAATGGGAGAATCCTACGAGCAGTACTTC
.	TRBV2	.	TRBJ1-6	14	CASSVQRKNSPLHF	TGTGCCAGCAGTGTCCAGCGCAAGAATTCACCCCTCCACTTT
.	TRBV7-9	.	TRBJ2-7	14	CASSLALAVYEQYF	TGTGCCAGCAGCTTAGCGTTGGCAGTCTACGAGCAGTACTTC
TRBD1	TRBV28	.	TRBJ1-4	15	CASSPGGGPGEKLFF	TGTGCCAGCAGTCCTGGAGGGGGCCCTGGTGAAAAACTGTTTTTT